Reported below is one T cell receptor beta chain. The germline V and J ends were trimmed by 4 bases and 14 bases, with 13 bases remaining between them. The CDR3 contains 11 residues. Germline V CDR1 and CDR2: SGHKS, YYEKEE (reference sequence). The sample belongs to a study of blood T cell repertoires in COVID-19. Background on the study: Collection of acute and convalescent COVID-19 samples took place in the United States, Italy and Spain.

The age range of participants was roughly 18 to 90 years, with residence in under 25 US areas. Clinical histories supplied by participants themselves formed the basis of cohort assignment. Source study methods: Reference gene primers were amplified, and this amplification served to estimate nucleated cell counts. Clones were read by immunoSEQ multiplex PCR, and TCRdb kept only the in-frame ones, dropping some. V and J calls and clone size are copied from that table; D and trimming were computed from the DNA. This sample has a few hundred thousand clones, with about 90% found just once. The V gene is TRBV5-5, the J gene TRBJ2-1; D is unclear. The receptor was isolated from a woman in her twenties or thirties who had recovered from COVID-19. Sample: PBMCs or T cells enriched from blood (not recorded which). CDR3 coding DNA: TGTGCCAGCAGCGCCCCTGGTCTAGAGTTCTTC. This gives the protein CASSAPGLEFF.